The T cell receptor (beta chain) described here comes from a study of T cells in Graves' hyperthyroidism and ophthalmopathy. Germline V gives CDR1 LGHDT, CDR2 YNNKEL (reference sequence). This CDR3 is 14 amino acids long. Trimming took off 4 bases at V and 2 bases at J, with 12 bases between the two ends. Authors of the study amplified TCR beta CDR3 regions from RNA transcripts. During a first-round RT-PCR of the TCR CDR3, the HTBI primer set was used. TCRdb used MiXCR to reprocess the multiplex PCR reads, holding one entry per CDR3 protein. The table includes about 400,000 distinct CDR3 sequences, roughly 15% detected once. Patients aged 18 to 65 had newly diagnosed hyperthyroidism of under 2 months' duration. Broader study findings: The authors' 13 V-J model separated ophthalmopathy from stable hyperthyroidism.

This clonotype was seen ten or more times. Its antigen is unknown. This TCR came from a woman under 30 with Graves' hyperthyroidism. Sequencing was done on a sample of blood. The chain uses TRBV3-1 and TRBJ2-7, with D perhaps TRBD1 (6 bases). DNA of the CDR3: TGTGCCAGCAGCCTATCCGGGACAACCTACGAGCAGTACTTC. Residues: CASSLSGTTYEQYF.